Listed here is a single T cell receptor (beta chain). Its antigen remains undetermined. This specimen comes from a study of T cells expressing NK-cell markers (TCRdb year 2020). Describing the broader study: In sorted CD3+CD56+NKG2C+, CD3+CD56+NKG2C- and CD3+CD56-NKG2C+ T-cell subsets from about 8 donors, TCR beta-chain repertoires were profiled. Of the eight sequenced donors, seven were found to be HCMV-seropositive and one was found to be HCMV-seronegative. The eight sequenced donors were randomly selected healthy volunteers, three men and five women. Sequencing of the libraries produced 2 x 150 bp reads on Illumina HiSeq 2000/2500, MiSeq or NextSeq. Results and caveats for the whole study, not just this receptor: It remained unclear whether the expanded NKG2C-expressing T cell clones were specific for HCMV antigens. Those dominant clonotypes were again the most abundant among CD3+CD56-NKG2C+ cells in a handful of donors, at about 28.3-60.1%. In six donors, the dominant CD3+CD56+NKG2C+ clonotypes ranked among the top 10 CD8+ clonotypes, making up 1.0-7.0% of CD8+ T cells.

HCMV-specific IgG was detected in serum with a commercial ELISA kit to determine HCMV serostatus. Peripheral blood mononuclear cells were isolated from blood by Ficoll density gradient centrifugation. Sequencing was carried out with an Illumina HiSeq 2000. TCR beta cDNA libraries were made by 5'RACE template switching that added a universal primer site and unique molecular identifiers. cDNA synthesis was primed from the TCR beta constant segment, followed by two successive PCR amplification steps. Per the original workflow: MIGEC handled demultiplexing of the reads and grouping by UMI, while MiTCR was used to assemble and quantify clonotypes. Only TCR cDNA sequences supported by at least two reads were kept to exclude erroneous sequences. The tcR package was used for downstream repertoire analysis, and clonotypes were matched across fractions by CDR3 nucleotide sequence plus V segment. VDJmatch was used to annotate antigen specificity against VDJdb, with one amino acid substitution allowed in CDR3. TCRdb reprocessed the public reads and reports one entry per CDR3 protein sequence, without DNA. These V and J calls are TCRdb output, not the study's own analysis. The sample's table covers about 540,000 distinct CDR3 sequences. The top ten hold approximately 3.6% of the sample.

Sequencing input: blood T cells: a sorted CD56 or NKG2C T cell subset, CD4+ or CD8+ T cells, or bulk PBMC T cells (not recorded which). The TCR was taken from a man aged 18 to 35 in good health. Donor details come from another sample of the same person, matched by shared clones.

The CDR3 is CATSRGPSGAYNEQFF. Rearrangement joined TRBV15 to TRBJ2-1; there is no DNA to check the TCRdb D call of TRBD2. The CDR3 numbers 16 residues from cysteine through phenylalanine. No DNA sequence was recorded. The germline V gene (reference sequence) provides CDR1 LNHNV and CDR2 YYDKDF.